This T cell receptor (beta chain) is drawn from a study of blood T cell repertoires in COVID-19. Generated by immunoSEQ multiplex PCR, the TCRdb table keeps only in-frame clones and is missing some. The sample has some 370,000 clones, about 89% seen once. V was shortened by 2 bases and J by 4 bases, with 9 bases between the two germline ends. Germline V lookup: CDR1 PRHDT, CDR2 FYEKMQ (reference sequence). The CDR3 is 14 residues long. Sequencing was carried out using peripheral blood. The clonotype originates from a woman under 40 with COVID-19, enrolled during active disease. This rearrangement joins TRBV13 to TRBJ2-1; a possible D gene is TRBD2 (5 bases). CDR3 nucleotides: TGTGCCAGCAGCTTACTGGACTTATACAATGAGCAGTTCTTC. It encodes CASSLLDLYNEQFF.